Included here is one T cell receptor (beta chain) sequence, with context. Every PCR received spiked-in synthetic TCR analog templates. Profiled with immunoSEQ multiplex PCR; TCRdb holds only in-frame clones, not every one. The sample has some 74,000 clones, around four fifths seen once. These data come from a study of PD-L1 blockade in urothelial cancer. At the level of the study: Most of the roughly 30 patients were men whose urothelial cancer was bladder-origin. Prior exposure to chemotherapy in patients amounted to 0 to 3 regimens received.

Germline CDR1 is SGHRS and CDR2 is YFSETQ. Between the trimmed V and J ends, which lost 4 bases and 5 bases, there was a span of 21 bases. This CDR3 region has 16 residues. Documented time point: pretreatment peripheral blood. Metastatic or locally advanced urothelial carcinoma was present in the patients. The sequencing here drew on PBMCs, taken around atezolizumab (anti-PD-L1) treatment. The chain links TRBV5-1 to TRBJ2-5; a weak D match, TRBD1 (6 bases). The sequence was obtained from a middle-aged man with urothelial cancer. The CDR3 loop is CASSGQTGLGGETQYF. CDR3 nucleotides: TGCGCCAGCAGCGGCCAGACGGGGCTAGGGGGTGAGACCCAGTACTTC.